These 5 T cell receptor beta chains originate from one sample sequenced in a study of Graves' ophthalmopathy and Graves' hyperthyroidism. Scientists amplified the TCR beta CDR3 regions from RNA transcripts. HTBI-primed first-round RT-PCR preceded second-round multiplex PCR. MiXCR, applied by TCRdb to the multiplex PCR reads, yields one record per CDR3 protein. The repertoire consists of 350,000 to 450,000 distinct CDR3 sequences, with about 17% occurring once and the leading ten covering around 1.5%. What was sequenced was peripheral blood. All receptors come from a woman aged 18-35 years with Graves' ophthalmopathy.

The chain joins TRBV28 to TRBJ2-7, with 12 bases that match TRBD1. Unmatched junction bases numbered 8, after V lost 6 bases and J lost 5 bases. The germline V gene has CDR1 MDHEN and CDR2 SYDVKM. The CDR3 spans 15 residues. For the CDR3, the DNA is TGTGCCAGCAGATATAGGGACAGGGGGCCGGACGAGCAGTACTTC. Translating it yields CASRYRDRGPDEQYF.

This clonotype was seen many times. CDR3 DNA sequence: TGTGCCAGCAGTTTATGGGCAGGGCATGGCTACACCTTC. The encoded protein is CASSLWAGHGYTF. J is TRBJ1-2 and V is TRBV28; maybe TRBD1 (5 bases). Germline CDR1 MDHEN, CDR2 SYDVKM. The V gene lost 0 bases and the J gene lost 6 bases, with 8 bases spanning the gap. There are 13 residues in the CDR3.

This clonotype has a count of ten or more. DNA for the CDR3: TGCAGTGCTAGAGTATGGGACAGGGGGCAGAGGACTGAAGCTTTCTTT. It translates to CSARVWDRGQRTEAFF. The chain links TRBV20-1 to TRBJ1-1; 12 bases map to TRBD1. Germline CDR1 and CDR2: DFQATT and SNEGSKA (reference sequence). J gave up 5 bases and V 1 base, and 8 bases lay outside the gene matches. This CDR3 has 16 residues.

This clonotype was picked up many times. CDR3: CASWGQSDAKNIQYF. CDR3 nucleotide sequence: TGTGCCAGCTGGGGGCAGTCAGACGCCAAAAACATTCAGTACTTC. This chain connects TRBV2 to TRBJ2-4; the D gene is possibly TRBD1 (6 bases). This CDR3 has 15 residues. Germline loops: CDR1 SNHLY, CDR2 FYNNEI. The V and J ends lost 8 bases and 1 base respectively, with 15 bases between them.

Turning to this clonotype: The junction shows a germline mismatch at one end, possibly a read error. This rearrangement joins TRBV12-3 or TRBV12-4 to TRBJ2-6; D unclear. This CDR3 has 11 amino acids. In DNA form, the CDR3 reads TGTGCCAGCTCTGGGGTCAACGTCCTGACCTTC. Its protein product is CASSGVNVLTF.